These 7 T cell receptor beta chains were all obtained from the same sample, sequenced in a study of Graves' ophthalmopathy and Graves' hyperthyroidism. TCR beta CDR3 amplification used RNA transcripts. HTBI-primed first-round RT-PCR preceded second-round multiplex PCR. TCRdb re-called the multiplex PCR reads with MiXCR, one entry per CDR3 protein. Of over a million distinct CDR3 sequences detected, around a third appear once; the ten largest clones hold over 8.5%. Sequencing input: peripheral blood or thyroid tissue (not recorded which). Receptor source: an adult man with Graves' hyperthyroidism.

The chain links TRBV29-1 to TRBJ1-2, with 11 bases that match TRBD1. Per germline, CDR1 SQVTM and CDR2 ANQGSEA. The CDR3 extends over 15 amino acids. Trimming removed 7 bases from V and 8 bases from J; junction bases left unmatched: 15. CDR3 nucleotides: TGCAGCGAGGACAGGGGGCGTGTTGGATCTAGGGGCTACACCTTC. Its protein product is CSEDRGRVGSRGYTF.

This clonotype was recorded many times. The chain carries TRBV7-9 and TRBJ1-3; D is unclear. Germline CDR1 is SEHNR and CDR2 is FQNEAQ (reference sequence). The CDR3 is made up of 10 amino acids. In nucleotides, the CDR3 is TGTGCAATCTCAACGGACACCATATATTTT. Amino acid sequence: CAISTDTIYF.

This clonotype appeared a few times. V gene TRBV24-1 combines with J gene TRBJ1-1; 11 bases are a match to TRBD1. J was trimmed by 3 bases and V by 8 bases; bases with no gene match: 7. This CDR3 spans 15 amino acids. From germline, CDR1 is KGHDR and CDR2 SFDVKD. DNA of the CDR3: TGTGCCACCACTGGACAGGGGGCATCAGACACTGAAGCTTTCTTT. Protein: CATTGQGASDTEAFF.

This clonotype was counted only a few times. V and J are TRBV3-1 and TRBJ1-5; D unclear. From germline, CDR1 is LGHDT and CDR2 YNNKEL (reference sequence). With 4 bases removed from V and 4 bases from J, the gap between germline ends came to 8 bases. The CDR3 extends over 13 amino acids. The CDR3: CASSPTINQPQHF. CDR3 nucleotides: TGTGCCAGCAGCCCAACCATAAATCAGCCCCAGCATTTT.

The CDR3 DNA sequence: TGTGCCAGTAGGAACGACCACGGGGATTATAACTATGGCTACACCTTC. Amino acids: CASRNDHGDYNYGYTF. The genes are TRBV19 and TRBJ1-2, with D unresolved. Between the trimmed V and J ends, which lost 6 bases and 1 base, there was a span of 18 bases. CDR3 length: 16 amino acids. From germline, CDR1 is LNHDA and CDR2 SQIVND (reference sequence).

This clonotype was seen ten or more times. V usage is TRBV15 and J usage is TRBJ1-1; D not certain. This CDR3 spans 14 amino acids. The germline V gene has CDR1 LNHNV and CDR2 YYDKDF (reference sequence). V lost 0 bases to trimming and J lost 4 bases, with 9 bases between them. The CDR3 DNA follows: TGTGCCACCAGCAGAGAGCCGCCCCGCACTGAAGCTTTCTTT. This encodes CATSREPPRTEAFF.

This clonotype has more than one count but fewer than ten. This chain links TRBV15 with TRBJ2-7, with D tentatively TRBD1 or TRBD2 (6 bases each). The CDR3 is 17 residues long. CDR1 is LNHNV and CDR2 is YYDKDF in the germline V gene (reference sequence). Trimming left V 3 bases short and J 4 bases short, with 22 bases between. The CDR3 sequence: CATSSSQTRGRSYEQYF. The CDR3 coding sequence is TGTGCCACCAGCAGTTCACAAACTCGGGGGCGATCATACGAGCAGTACTTC.